The count of the clone carrying this T cell receptor (beta chain) is one. Its antigen is undetermined. The CDR3 covers 16 residues. With V trimmed by 0 bases and J by 4 bases, 5 bases remained unmatched. Germline V gene data show CDR1 as SGHKS and CDR2 as YYEKEE (reference sequence). Noted treatment: around 19 received Ad26.COV2.S at low or high dose, single or two shots; roughly five received placebo; per-sample allocation not given. Day 63 after the first injection of vaccine or placebo was the sampling time. TCRdb's copy holds only in-frame clones and misses some; the assay was immunoSEQ multiplex PCR. The data show about 280,000 clones, around 87% seen once. The entry originates in a study of Ad26.COV2.S vaccination and SARS-CoV-2 variants. At the level of the study: Among those in the COV1001 Ad26.COV2.S trial arm was the donor.

Study-wide results and limits: Spike-specific responses of CD8+ and CD4+ T cells were reported to display substantial breadth after vaccination. Participants in the vaccine arm had higher spike-specific TCR breadth; placebo recipients had lower.

The sequencing used peripheral blood, collected in a trial of Ad26.COV2.S vaccine versus placebo. The rearrangement joins TRBV5-5 to TRBJ2-5; 11 nucleotides match TRBD2. This clonotype originated in a person between 18 and 65 years old who received the Ad26.COV2.S COVID-19 vaccine or a placebo. The CDR3 reads CASSLDPSGRRETQYF. CDR3 sequence (DNA): TGTGCCAGCAGCTTGGATCCTAGCGGGAGGAGAGAGACCCAGTACTTC.